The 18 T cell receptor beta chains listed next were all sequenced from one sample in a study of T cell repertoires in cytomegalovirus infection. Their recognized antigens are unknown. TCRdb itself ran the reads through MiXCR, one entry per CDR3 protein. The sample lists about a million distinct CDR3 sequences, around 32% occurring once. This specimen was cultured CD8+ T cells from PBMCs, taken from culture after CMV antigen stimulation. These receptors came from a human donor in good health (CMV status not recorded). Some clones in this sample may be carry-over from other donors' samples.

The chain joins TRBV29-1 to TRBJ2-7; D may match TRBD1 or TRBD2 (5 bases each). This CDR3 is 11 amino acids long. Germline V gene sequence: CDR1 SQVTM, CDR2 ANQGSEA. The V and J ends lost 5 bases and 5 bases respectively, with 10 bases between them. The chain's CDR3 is CSVLEGNEQYF. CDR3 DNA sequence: TGCAGCGTTCTTGAGGGGAACGAGCAGTACTTC.

The CDR3 protein is CASTGYRQGNYGYTF. DNA of the CDR3: TGTGCCAGCACCGGATATAGACAGGGGAACTATGGCTACACCTTC. The V gene is TRBV9, the J gene TRBJ1-2, with TRBD1 identical over 8 bases. J gave up 2 bases and V 6 bases, and 9 bases lay outside the gene matches. Per germline, CDR1 SGDLS and CDR2 YYNGEE. This CDR3 contains 15 residues.

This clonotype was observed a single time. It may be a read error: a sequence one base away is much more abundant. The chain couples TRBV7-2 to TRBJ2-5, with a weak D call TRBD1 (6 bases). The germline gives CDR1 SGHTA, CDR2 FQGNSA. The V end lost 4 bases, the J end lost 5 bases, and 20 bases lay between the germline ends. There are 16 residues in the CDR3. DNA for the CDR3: TGTGCCAGCAGCTCCCCAGGGACAAGTGGATTGGAGACCCAGTACTTC. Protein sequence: CASSSPGTSGLETQYF. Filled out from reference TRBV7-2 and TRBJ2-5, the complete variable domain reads GAGVSQSPSNKVTEKGKDVELRCDPISGHTALYWYRQSLGQGLEFLIYFQGNSAPDKSGLPSDRFSAERTGGSVSTLTIQRTQQEDSAVYLCASSSPGTSGLETQYFGPGTRLLVL.

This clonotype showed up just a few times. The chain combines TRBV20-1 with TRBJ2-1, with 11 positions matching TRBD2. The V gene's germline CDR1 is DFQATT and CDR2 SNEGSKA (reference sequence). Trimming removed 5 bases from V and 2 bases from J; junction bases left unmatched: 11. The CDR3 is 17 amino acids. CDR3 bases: TGCAGTGCTGATGCCGTTAGCGGGGGGGCCGCCTACAATGAGCAGTTCTTC. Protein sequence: CSADAVSGGAAYNEQFF.

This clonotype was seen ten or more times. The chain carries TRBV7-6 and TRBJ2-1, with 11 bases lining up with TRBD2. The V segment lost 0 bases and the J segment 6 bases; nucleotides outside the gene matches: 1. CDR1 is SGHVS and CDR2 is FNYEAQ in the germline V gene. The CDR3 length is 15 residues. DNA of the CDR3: TGTGCCAGCAGCTTAGCACTAGCGGGGGCCAATGAGCAGTTCTTC. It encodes CASSLALAGANEQFF.

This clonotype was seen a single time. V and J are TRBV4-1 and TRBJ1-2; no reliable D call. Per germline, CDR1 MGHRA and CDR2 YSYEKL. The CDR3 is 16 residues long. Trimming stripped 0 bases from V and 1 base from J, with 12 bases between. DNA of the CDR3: TGCGCCAGCAGCCAAGAGATGGCAGTCCTTAACTATGGCTACACCTTC. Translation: CASSQEMAVLNYGYTF.

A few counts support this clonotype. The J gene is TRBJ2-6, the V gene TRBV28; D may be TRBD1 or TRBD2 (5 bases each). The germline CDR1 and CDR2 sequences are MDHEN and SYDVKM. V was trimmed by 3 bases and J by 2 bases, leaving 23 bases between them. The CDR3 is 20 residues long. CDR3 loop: CASSLSRVRGNLPGANVLTF. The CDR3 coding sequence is TGTGCCAGCAGTTTGTCAAGGGTGAGGGGCAATTTGCCTGGGGCCAACGTCCTGACTTTC.

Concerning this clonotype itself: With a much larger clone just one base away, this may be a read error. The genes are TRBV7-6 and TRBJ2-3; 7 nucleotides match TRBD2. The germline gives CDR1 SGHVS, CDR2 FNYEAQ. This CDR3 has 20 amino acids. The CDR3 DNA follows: TGTGCCAGCAGCTTATCCTCCCGTATTTGGCAGAAGACTAGCACAGATACGCAGTGTTTT. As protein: CASSLSSRIWQKTSTDTQCF.

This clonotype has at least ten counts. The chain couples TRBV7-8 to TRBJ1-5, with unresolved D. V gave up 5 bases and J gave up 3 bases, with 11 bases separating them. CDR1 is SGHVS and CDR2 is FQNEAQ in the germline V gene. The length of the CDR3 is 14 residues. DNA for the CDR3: TGTGCCAGCAGCCCGGGGAGAACCAATCAGCCCCAGCATTTT. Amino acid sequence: CASSPGRTNQPQHF.

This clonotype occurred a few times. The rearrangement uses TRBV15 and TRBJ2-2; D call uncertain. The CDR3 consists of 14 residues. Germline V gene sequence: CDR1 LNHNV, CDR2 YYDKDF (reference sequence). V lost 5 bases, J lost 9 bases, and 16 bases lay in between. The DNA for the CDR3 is TGTGCCACCAGCGTACCCCGTCGAGACAGGGAGCTGTTTTTT. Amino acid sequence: CATSVPRRDRELFF.

CDR3 DNA: TGTGCCACCAGCAGTAATTCGGGGGCTTTCTTT. Translating it yields CATSSNSGAFF. The V and J genes are TRBV15 and TRBJ1-1; D not certain. The ends were cut back, 3 bases at V and 11 bases at J, with 10 bases in the middle. This CDR3 contains 11 residues. Germline-derived CDR1 and CDR2 are LNHNV and YYDKDF (reference sequence).

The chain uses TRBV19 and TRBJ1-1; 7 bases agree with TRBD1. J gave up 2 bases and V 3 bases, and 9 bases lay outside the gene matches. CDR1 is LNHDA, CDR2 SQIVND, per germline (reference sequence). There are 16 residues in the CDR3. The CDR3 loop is CASSIQQGFGNTEAFF. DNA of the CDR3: TGTGCCAGTAGTATCCAACAGGGGTTTGGAAACACTGAAGCTTTCTTT.

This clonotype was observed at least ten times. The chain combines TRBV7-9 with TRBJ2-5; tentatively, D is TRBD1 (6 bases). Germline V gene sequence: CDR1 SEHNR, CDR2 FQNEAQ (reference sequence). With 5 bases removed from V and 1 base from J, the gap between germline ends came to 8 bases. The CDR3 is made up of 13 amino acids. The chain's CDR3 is CASSPRGQETQYF. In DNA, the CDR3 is TGTGCCAGCAGCCCCAGGGGCCAAGAGACCCAGTACTTC.

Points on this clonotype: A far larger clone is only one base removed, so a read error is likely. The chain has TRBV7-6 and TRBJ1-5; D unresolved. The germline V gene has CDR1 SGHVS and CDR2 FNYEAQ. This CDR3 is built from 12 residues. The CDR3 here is CASSLSGQLQHF. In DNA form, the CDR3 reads TGTGCCAGCAGCTTATCTGGGCAGCTCCAGCATTTT.

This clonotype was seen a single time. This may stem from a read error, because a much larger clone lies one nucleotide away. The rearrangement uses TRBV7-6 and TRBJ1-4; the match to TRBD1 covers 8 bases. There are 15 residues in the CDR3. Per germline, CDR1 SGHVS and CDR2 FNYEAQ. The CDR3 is CVSSPSGGQVEKLFF. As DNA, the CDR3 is TGTGTCAGCAGCCCTAGCGGGGGACAGGTCGAAAAACTGTTTTTT.

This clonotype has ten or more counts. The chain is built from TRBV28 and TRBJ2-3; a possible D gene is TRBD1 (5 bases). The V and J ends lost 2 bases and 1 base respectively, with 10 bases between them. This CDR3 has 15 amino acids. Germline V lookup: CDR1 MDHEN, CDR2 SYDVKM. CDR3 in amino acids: CASSLDLQGTDTQYF. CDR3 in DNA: TGTGCCAGCAGTTTAGATTTACAGGGCACAGATACGCAGTATTTT.

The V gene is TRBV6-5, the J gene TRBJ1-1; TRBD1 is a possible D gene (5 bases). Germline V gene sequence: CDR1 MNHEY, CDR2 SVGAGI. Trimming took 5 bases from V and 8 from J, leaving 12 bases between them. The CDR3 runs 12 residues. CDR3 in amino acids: CASSPGTEEAFF. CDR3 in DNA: TGTGCCAGCAGTCCCGGGACGGAGGAAGCTTTCTTT.

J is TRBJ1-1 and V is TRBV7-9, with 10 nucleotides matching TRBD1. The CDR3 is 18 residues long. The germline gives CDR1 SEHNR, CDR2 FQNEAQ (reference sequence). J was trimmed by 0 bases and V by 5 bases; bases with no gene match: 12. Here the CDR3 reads CASSLTRDRGLMNTEAFF. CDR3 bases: TGTGCCAGCAGCCTAACCCGGGACAGGGGCCTCATGAACACTGAAGCTTTCTTT.